Following are 25 T cell receptor beta chains from one sample sequenced in a study of long-term antiretroviral therapy in people with HIV. With survey level as its setting, the immunoSEQ assay was v3.0. Some clones are missing from TCRdb's copy, which holds only in-frame ones; the method was immunoSEQ multiplex PCR. This sample carries about 16,000 clones, about 79% of them seen once, and the ten largest clones take approximately 15%. Sample: unsorted PBMCs, taken 1.5 years before starting antiretroviral therapy. The source is a woman in her fifties or sixties with HIV.

The genes are TRBV19 and TRBJ2-5, with D maybe TRBD1 (6 bases). Germline V gene data show CDR1 as LNHDA and CDR2 as SQIVND (reference sequence). Between the trimmed V and J ends, which lost 7 bases and 4 bases, there was a span of 7 bases. The CDR3 has 11 residues. The chain's CDR3 is CASMGAETQYF. DNA of the CDR3: TGTGCCAGTATGGGGGCAGAGACCCAGTACTTC.

The CDR3 reads CASSLLDLSGNTIYF. The CDR3 bases are TGTGCCAGCAGCTTGTTAGATCTCTCTGGAAACACCATATATTTT. The V gene is TRBV5-6, the J gene TRBJ1-3, with D unresolved. V was cut by 1 base and J by 0 bases, with 8 bases left in between. The CDR3 runs to 15 residues. Germline V gene data show CDR1 as SGHDT and CDR2 as YYEEEE.

V and J are TRBV7-9 and TRBJ2-7; D gene ambiguous. The length of the CDR3 is 13 residues. V was clipped by 1 base and J by 5 bases, with 9 bases between them. In germline, CDR1 is SEHNR, CDR2 FQNEAQ (reference sequence). The CDR3 spells CASSLDWQDEQYF. The CDR3 nucleotides are TGTGCCAGCAGCTTAGATTGGCAGGACGAGCAGTACTTC.

This clone has a handful of counts. This chain connects TRBV30 to TRBJ2-2; 10 nucleotides line up with TRBD2. CDR1 GTSNPN and CDR2 SVGIG come from the germline V gene (reference sequence). The V gene end was trimmed by 3 bases and the J gene end by 6 bases; junction bases not matched to a gene: 7. The CDR3 is 15 residues long. The CDR3, as DNA: TGTGCCTGGAGGCTCACTAGCGGGGTGGCCGGGGAGCTGTTTTTT. It specifies CAWRLTSGVAGELFF.

The chain is built from TRBV19 and TRBJ2-3, with 7 bases matching TRBD1. Germline CDR1 is LNHDA and CDR2 is SQIVND (reference sequence). The J segment lost 0 bases and the V segment lost 8 bases, leaving 2 bases of the junction unmatched. The CDR3 runs 13 residues. The CDR3 loop is CASRQGSTDTQYF. DNA for the CDR3: TGTGCCAGTCGACAGGGAAGCACAGATACGCAGTATTTT.

By share, this clone counts as medium-sized. The chain has TRBV10-2 and TRBJ2-5; 11 nucleotides align to TRBD2. J gave up 5 bases and V 6 bases, and 14 bases lay outside the gene matches. The V gene's germline CDR1 is WSHSY and CDR2 SAAADI. The CDR3 length is 17 residues. The CDR3 DNA reads as TGCGCCAGCAGCCAAACCACTAGCGGGGGCCTCGGGGAGACCCAGTACTTC. This sequence encodes CASSQTTSGGLGETQYF.

The J gene is TRBJ2-7, the V gene TRBV5-6; D unresolved. There are 11 residues in the CDR3. Trimming stripped 5 bases from V and 2 bases from J, with 5 bases between. The germline gives CDR1 SGHDT, CDR2 YYEEEE. The CDR3 DNA reads TGTGCCAGCAGTTCTACCTACGAGCAGTACTTC. It yields the protein CASSSTYEQYF.

The J gene is TRBJ1-3, the V gene TRBV19; tentatively, D is TRBD1 (5 bases). Between the trimmed V and J ends, which lost 6 bases and 0 bases, there was a span of 12 bases. Germline CDR1 reads LNHDA; CDR2 reads SQIVND (reference sequence). The CDR3 spans 15 residues. This CDR3 reads CASRDTGGSGNTIYF. As DNA, the CDR3 is TGTGCCAGTAGGGACACCGGTGGCTCTGGAAACACCATATATTTT.

This chain connects TRBV9 to TRBJ2-7, with 7 bases aligning to TRBD2. The CDR3 is 14 amino acids. Trimming removed 0 bases from V and 6 bases from J; junction bases left unmatched: 6. The germline CDR1 and CDR2 sequences are SGDLS and YYNGEE. The CDR3 protein is CASSVGVGGGEQYF. CDR3 coding DNA: TGTGCCAGCAGCGTAGGGGTTGGGGGGGGCGAGCAGTACTTC.

V and J are TRBV27 and TRBJ2-7, with D possibly TRBD2 on 6 matching bases. This CDR3 spans 14 amino acids. Trimming shortened V by 8 bases and J by 3 bases, and 17 bases separated the two germline ends. The germline V gene has CDR1 MNHEY and CDR2 SMNVEV (reference sequence). This CDR3 reads CASHLRKGGYEQYV. The CDR3 nucleotides are TGTGCCAGCCACCTTCGAAAGGGAGGCTACGAGCAGTACGTC.

The chain carries TRBV6-5 and TRBJ1-1, with D possibly matching TRBD1 (5 bases). CDR1 and CDR2 from the germline V gene are MNHEY and SVGAGI. The CDR3 spans 16 residues. Trimming shortened V by 1 base and J by 4 bases, and 16 bases separated the two germline ends. This CDR3 reads CASSYLGVGKFTEAFF. The CDR3 bases are TGTGCCAGCAGTTACTTGGGGGTGGGAAAGTTCACTGAAGCTTTCTTT.

For the CDR3, the DNA is TGTGCCAGCAATGGGGGGACTGGCACAGATACGCAGTATTTT. The encoded protein is CASNGGTGTDTQYF. The chain has TRBV27 and TRBJ2-3; a weak D match, TRBD2 (6 bases). Germline lookup yields CDR1 MNHEY and CDR2 SMNVEV (reference sequence). This CDR3 has 14 residues. Trimming removed 7 bases from V and 1 base from J, with 12 bases in between.

The chain couples TRBV2 to TRBJ1-6; D not resolved. V gave up 4 bases and J gave up 10 bases, with 11 bases separating them. Germline values: CDR1 SNHLY, CDR2 FYNNEI. The CDR3 contains 13 residues. DNA for the CDR3: TGTGCCAGCAGTGGGGCGGAATTATCACCCCTCCACTTT. Protein: CASSGAELSPLHF.

The chain is built from TRBV18 and TRBJ1-1, with D unresolved. Germline values: CDR1 KGHSH, CDR2 LQKENI. The CDR3 has 14 residues. The germline V and J ends were trimmed by 6 bases and 4 bases, with 15 bases remaining between them. The CDR3 nucleotides are TGTGCCAGCTCCCCCGGCGTCTCCGGCACTGAAGCTTTCTTT. Its protein is CASSPGVSGTEAFF.

CDR3 in DNA: TGTGCCAGCAGCCTCGGGACCCTAGAGGCAGATACGCAGTATTTT. It is translated as CASSLGTLEADTQYF. The chain carries TRBV4-2 and TRBJ2-3, with D perhaps being TRBD1 or TRBD2 (5 bases each). V shed 4 bases and J shed 4 bases, with 15 bases lying between them. Germline V gene sequence: CDR1 LGHNA, CDR2 YNFKEQ. The CDR3 length is 15 residues.

The chain links TRBV7-9 to TRBJ2-3; 7 bases are a match to TRBD2. From germline, CDR1 is SEHNR and CDR2 FQNEAQ (reference sequence). J was trimmed by 1 base and V by 3 bases; bases with no gene match: 4. This CDR3 has 15 amino acids. The CDR3 DNA is TGTGCCAGCAGCTTGGGGGGGTTTGGCACAGATACGCAGTATTTT. This gives the protein CASSLGGFGTDTQYF.

This sequence joins TRBV10-2 and TRBJ1-3; no firm D call. There are 16 residues in the CDR3. V lost 2 bases and J 0 bases, leaving 11 bases between the germline ends. CDR1 WSHSY and CDR2 SAAADI come from the germline V gene. Here the CDR3 reads CASSEPGGRSGNTIYF. The DNA of the CDR3 is TGCGCCAGCAGTGAGCCAGGCGGACGCTCTGGAAACACCATATATTTT.

The table lists this clone with a few counts. V usage is TRBV5-6 and J usage is TRBJ2-4; 7 bases are shared with TRBD2. The length of the CDR3 is 15 residues. Germline CDR1 SGHDT, CDR2 YYEEEE. J lost 8 bases, V lost 0 bases, and 8 bases had no gene match. The CDR3: CASSLGWTSHDIQYF. For the CDR3, the DNA is TGTGCCAGCAGCTTGGGTTGGACTAGTCACGACATTCAGTACTTC.

The chain is built from TRBV4-1 and TRBJ2-6; 9 bases map to TRBD2. V lost 1 base, J lost 2 bases, and 6 bases stayed unmatched. The CDR3 is 18 amino acids. Germline assignment: CDR1 MGHRA and CDR2 YSYEKL. CDR3 in amino acids: CASSQGILAGAGANVLTF. The CDR3 DNA reads as TGCGCCAGCAGCCAAGGAATTTTAGCGGGGGCTGGGGCCAACGTCCTGACTTTC.

This chain links TRBV5-6 with TRBJ1-4; no definite D call. CDR1 is SGHDT and CDR2 is YYEEEE in the germline V gene. The CDR3 covers 14 residues. The V end lost 1 base, the J end lost 2 bases, and 6 bases lay between the germline ends. CDR3 sequence reads: CASSLTDTNEKLFF. The CDR3 nucleotides are TGTGCCAGCAGCTTGACCGATACTAATGAAAAACTGTTTTTT.

V and J are TRBV11-2 and TRBJ2-1; 9 bases align to TRBD2. The junction had 20 bases not matched to a gene; V was cut back by 5 bases and J by 15 bases. Germline values: CDR1 SGHAT, CDR2 FQNNGV. This CDR3 is built from 16 residues. The CDR3 DNA reads TGTGCCAGCAGCCAGGTGGCGGGGGGGCCAGTAAGTAAGCTGTTCTTC. Its translation: CASSQVAGGPVSKLFF.

The V and J genes are TRBV10-2 and TRBJ2-1, with 9 bases fitting TRBD2. Unmatched junction bases numbered 16, after V lost 7 bases and J lost 0 bases. The CDR3 length is 19 residues. The V gene's germline CDR1 is WSHSY and CDR2 SAAADI. CDR3 sequence reads: CASTEEWRGGRDSYNEQFF. CDR3 sequence (DNA): TGCGCCAGCACTGAAGAATGGCGGGGGGGAAGGGACTCCTACAATGAGCAGTTCTTC.

V and J are TRBV2 and TRBJ1-6; the D gene is possibly TRBD1 (5 bases). Germline CDR1 and CDR2: SNHLY and FYNNEI. This CDR3 has 12 amino acids. Trimming removed 11 bases from V and 7 bases from J, with 12 bases in between. The CDR3 sequence is CAGGTGNSPLHF. The CDR3, as DNA: TGTGCCGGGGGGACGGGAAATTCACCCCTCCACTTT.

This chain uses TRBV5-6 with TRBJ2-2; D is perhaps TRBD2 (5 bases). This CDR3 comprises 14 residues. CDR1 and CDR2 (germline): SGHDT, YYEEEE. V lost 2 bases and J lost 2, with 7 bases in between. The CDR3 DNA is TGTGCCAGCAGCTTCCGGGATAACACCGGGGAGCTGTTTTTT. It codes for CASSFRDNTGELFF.

This clone is judged large. The V and J genes are TRBV23-1 and TRBJ2-7; TRBD1 matches at 9 bases. Being an ORF, TRBV23-1 has a function that is uncertain. V lost 3 bases and J lost 0; bases outside the gene matches: 9. This CDR3 has 17 amino acids. CDR3 loop: CASSQFMRGQGSYEQYV. CDR3 DNA sequence: TGCGCCAGCAGTCAGTTTATGAGGGGACAGGGCTCCTACGAGCAGTACGTC.